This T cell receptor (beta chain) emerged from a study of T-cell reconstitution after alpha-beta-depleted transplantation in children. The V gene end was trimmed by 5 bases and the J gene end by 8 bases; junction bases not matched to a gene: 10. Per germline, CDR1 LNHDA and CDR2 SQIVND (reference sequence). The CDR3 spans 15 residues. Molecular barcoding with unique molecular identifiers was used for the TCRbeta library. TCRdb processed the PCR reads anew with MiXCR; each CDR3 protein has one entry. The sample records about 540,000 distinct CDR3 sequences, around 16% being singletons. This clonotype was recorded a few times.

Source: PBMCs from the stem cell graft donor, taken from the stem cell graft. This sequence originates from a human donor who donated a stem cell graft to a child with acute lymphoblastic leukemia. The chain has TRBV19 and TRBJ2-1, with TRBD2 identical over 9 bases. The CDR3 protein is CASSSTAGGGYEQFF. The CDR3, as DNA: TGTGCCAGTAGTTCCACAGCGGGAGGTGGGTATGAGCAGTTCTTC.